The TCR beta chain under discussion was sequenced for a study of Graves' ophthalmopathy and Graves' hyperthyroidism. Study at large: The authors collected peripheral blood at initial diagnosis, before any treatment.

The J segment lost 1 base and the V segment lost 1 base, leaving 5 bases of the junction unmatched. Germline values: CDR1 SNHLY, CDR2 FYNNEI. This CDR3 is built from 17 residues. RNA transcripts served as template for amplifying TCR beta CDR3 sequences. The first-round RT-PCR employed HTBI primers together with the Qiagen OneStep RT-PCR kit. A multiplex PCR was then performed as the second round. TCRdb analysed the multiplex PCR reads with MiXCR anew, one entry per CDR3 protein. The top ten hold 9% to 15% of the sample, which has under 350,000 distinct CDR3 sequences, 15% to 20% seen once. Input material: peripheral blood. This TCR derives from an adult man with Graves' ophthalmopathy. The chain has TRBV2 and TRBJ2-5, with 11 positions matching TRBD2. CDR3 coding DNA: TGTGCCAGCAGTGAAGGGCTAGCGGGGGGCCTCCAAGAGACCCAGTACTTC. Protein sequence: CASSEGLAGGLQETQYF. The full variable domain, in which reference TRBV2 and TRBJ2-5 provide the parts outside the CDR3, is EPEVTQTPSHQVTQMGQEVILRCVPISNHLYFYWYRQILGQKVEFLVSFYNNEISEKSEIFDDQFSVERPDGSNFTLKIRSTKLEDSAMYFCASSEGLAGGLQETQYFGPGTRLLVL.